This T cell receptor beta chain was recovered during a study of T cells in Graves' hyperthyroidism and ophthalmopathy. CDR3 length: 14 residues. The germline gives CDR1 KGHDR, CDR2 SFDVKD. V lost 0 bases and J lost 2, with 7 bases in between. RNA transcripts were the template for amplifying TCR beta CDR3 regions. First-round RT-PCR targeting the TCR CDR3 was performed with the HTBI primer set. TCRdb redid the calling of the multiplex PCR reads with MiXCR, one entry per CDR3 protein. In the table there are roughly 700,000 distinct CDR3 sequences, 15% to 20% of which are singletons. The J gene is TRBJ2-7, the V gene TRBV24-1; D call uncertain. Specimen: blood. The sequence was collected from a man aged 45 to 65 with Graves' hyperthyroidism. CDR3: CATSDLPAPYEQYF. The CDR3 region has the DNA TGTGCCACCAGTGATTTGCCAGCGCCCTACGAGCAGTACTTC.